Presented here are 6 T cell receptor beta chains from one specimen sequenced in a study of cytomegalovirus exposure and HLA in healthy donors. The PCR used 60 Vbeta and 13 Jbeta primers. Assay used: immunoSEQ multiplex PCR; TCRdb lists only in-frame clones, some missing. This repertoire shows approximately 150,000 clones, 84% found once; its top ten account for around 1%. Material for sequencing was PBMCs. The receptors were sampled from a man in his thirties or forties in good health and CMV-seronegative.

This clone has a single count. The rearrangement joins TRBV18 to TRBJ2-5, with TRBD2 matching 9 bases. Germline loops: CDR1 KGHSH, CDR2 LQKENI. CDR3 length: 14 amino acids. The V gene end was trimmed by 4 bases and the J gene end by 5 bases; junction bases not matched to a gene: 5. CDR3 sequence reads: CASSQLAGRETQYF. The CDR3 DNA reads TGTGCCAGCTCACAACTAGCGGGCCGGGAGACCCAGTACTTC.

The chain carries TRBV15 and TRBJ1-5, with D maybe TRBD1 (5 bases). Trimming removed 0 bases at V and 4 bases at J, with 10 bases between. This CDR3 comprises 15 residues. CDR1 LNHNV and CDR2 YYDKDF come from the germline V gene (reference sequence). CDR3 nucleotides: TGTGCCACCAGCAGAGATGGGGCCTTTAATCAGCCCCAGCATTTT. Its translation: CATSRDGAFNQPQHF.

The table lists this clone with a few counts. The rearrangement joins TRBV10-3 to TRBJ1-2; D is perhaps TRBD1 (6 bases). The CDR3 runs to 13 residues. The V gene's germline CDR1 is ENHRY and CDR2 SYGVKD. Between the trimmed V and J ends, which lost 4 bases and 8 bases, there was a span of 14 bases. CDR3 sequence reads: CAISGNPGAGYTF. The CDR3 coding sequence is TGTGCCATCAGTGGAAACCCAGGGGCGGGCTACACCTTC.

This chain connects TRBV6-6 to TRBJ1-1; the D gene is possibly TRBD1 (5 bases). The CDR3 consists of 13 residues. Trimming took 2 bases from V and 3 from J, leaving 7 bases between them. The germline gives CDR1 MNHNY, CDR2 SVGAGI (reference sequence). In DNA form, the CDR3 reads TGTGCCAGCAGTTACACGGGGGACACTGAAGCTTTCTTT. This translates into CASSYTGDTEAFF.

The chain carries TRBV5-6 and TRBJ2-3, with 8 bases matching TRBD2. J was trimmed by 2 bases and V by 4 bases; bases with no gene match: 12. Germline V gene data show CDR1 as SGHDT and CDR2 as YYEEEE. The CDR3 is made up of 17 amino acids. This CDR3 is CASSLAVAGLITDTQYF. DNA for the CDR3: TGTGCCAGCAGCCTGGCCGTAGCGGGACTAATCACAGATACGCAGTATTTT.

The chain links TRBV30 to TRBJ1-4, with no clear D. V lost 1 base and J 4 bases, leaving 7 bases between the germline ends. Germline CDR1 GTSNPN, CDR2 SVGIG (reference sequence). This CDR3 contains 13 residues. For the CDR3, the DNA is TGTGCCTGGAGTGAGCGCGTTAATGAAAAACTGTTTTTT. The encoded protein is CAWSERVNEKLFF.